This T cell receptor beta chain was retrieved from a study of cytomegalovirus exposure and HLA in healthy donors. This CDR3 has 12 amino acids. Trimming removed 5 bases from V and 8 bases from J; junction bases left unmatched: 8. Per the germline V gene, CDR1 is GTSNPN and CDR2 is SVGIG (reference sequence). For this clone: Antigen: not known.

Study observations and caveats: Later analysis identified a missense DCLRE1C variant that was linked to TCR beta V- and J-gene trimming.

Primers: 60 Vbeta forward and 13 Jbeta reverse. Only in-frame clones appear in the TCRdb table, and some are missing; sequencing was by immunoSEQ multiplex PCR. Among some 130,000 clones listed, approximately 79% were seen once. Donors likely had unrecorded immune exposures despite being nominally healthy when sampled. The receptor was derived from a man aged 40-50 years in good health and CMV-seropositive. Sequencing used PBMCs. The chain joins TRBV30 to TRBJ1-2; the match to TRBD1 covers 7 bases. CDR3 protein: CAWGGDSGGYTF. CDR3 DNA: TGTGCCTGGGGAGGGGACAGCGGCGGCTACACCTTC.